This T cell receptor beta chain stems from a study of blood T cell repertoires in COVID-19. Study information: Spain, Italy and the United States supplied samples that represented acute and convalescent COVID-19. T cells, B-cell-depleted T cells, or PBMCs provided the cDNA or gDNA that served as material.

This clone was counted once. Participants, about 18 to 90 years old, spanned 24 US areas. Assay: immunoSEQ multiplex PCR; the TCRdb copy retains only in-frame clones and omits some. The sample gives a few hundred thousand clones, 80% to 90% of which show up once; roughly 4% is in the top ten. This CDR3 has 13 residues. V was cut by 1 base and J by 8 bases, with 8 bases left in between. V and J are TRBV12-3 or TRBV12-4 and TRBJ1-4; D is undetermined. This TCR was recovered from a woman aged 30 to 39 who had recovered from COVID-19. Sample: PBMCs or T cells enriched from blood (not recorded which). This chain's CDR3 is CASSLGTREKLFF. The CDR3 region has the DNA TGTGCCAGCAGTTTAGGAACCAGGGAAAAACTGTTTTTT.